In this sample, the clone carrying this T cell receptor beta chain turned up a few times. Antigen specificity is unknown. Time point defined: newly diagnosed GD, antithyroid drugs for less than 3 months. PBMC RNA was the source of the TCR library. The data stem from a study of regulatory T cells in long-lasting Graves disease. Study outcomes and limitations: Blood alone, not thyroid tissue, was studied. Newly diagnosed Graves' patients had higher TCR diversity than persistent ones.

Researchers made TCR beta libraries by using iRepertoire HTBI primers and running Arm-PCR on CDR3 regions. MiXCR, run by TCRdb on the multiplex PCR reads, gives a single entry per CDR3 protein. The sample lists almost 450,000 distinct CDR3 sequences, about 17% occurring once. The germline V gene encodes CDR1 MNHNS and CDR2 SASEGT. The CDR3 length is 11 residues. Trimming stripped 7 bases from V and 3 bases from J, with 6 bases between. This same sample was also part of a study on T cells in Graves' hyperthyroidism and ophthalmopathy. That investigation notes: Using the HTBI primer set, a first-round RT-PCR was run on the TCR CDR3. Researchers found most expanded thyroid clonotypes above 0.001 in blood as well.

Material: peripheral blood mononuclear cells (PBMCs), obtained at new diagnosis, from a patient treated with antithyroid drugs. The genes are TRBV6-1 and TRBJ2-5; D call uncertain. The source of this sequence is a woman in her twenties or thirties with Graves disease. The CDR3 sequence is CASTDEETQYF. In DNA, the CDR3 is TGTGCCAGCACTGACGAAGAGACCCAGTACTTC.